Listed here are 27 T cell receptor beta chains from one sample, sequenced in a study of post-analysis software for immune sequencing data. Notes on the study in general: In patients, TRBV5-6, TRBV5-1 and TRBV20-1 belonged to five TRBV segments found more frequently than in controls.

Unique molecular identifiers had been added to the TCR beta cDNA libraries. Each CDR3 protein is one row after TCRdb ran MiXCR on the PCR reads. The sample consists of about 200,000 distinct CDR3 sequences, approximately 30% of them appearing once. Their antigen targets remain unknown. Source material: blood. These TCRs come from a girl under 18 with multiple sclerosis.

Of note for this clonotype: This clone may be a read error of a much larger clone one base away. CDR3 bases: TGCAGTGCTAGGGCTCTGGGACCCATCTACGAGCAGTACTTC. This translates into CSARALGPIYEQYF. The chain carries TRBV20-1 and TRBJ2-7; either TRBD1 or TRBD2 may fit D (5 bases each). Germline CDR1 is DFQATT and CDR2 is SNEGSKA (reference sequence). V was clipped by 3 bases and J by 3 bases, with 15 bases between them. CDR3 length equals 14 residues.

Many counts were recorded for this clonotype. The chain recombines TRBV29-1 with TRBJ2-1; D unresolved. CDR3 size: 10 residues. Germline CDR1 reads SQVTM; CDR2 reads ANQGSEA. V was cut by 1 base and J by 12 bases, with 7 bases left in between. This CDR3 is CSVEADLQFF. The CDR3 bases are TGCAGCGTTGAAGCGGATTTGCAGTTCTTC.

The table lists this clonotype with a few counts. J is TRBJ1-2 and V is TRBV5-1; D call uncertain. The V and J ends lost 0 bases and 4 bases respectively, with 22 bases between them. Looked up from germline, CDR1 is SGHRS and CDR2 is YFSETQ. The CDR3 is 18 amino acids. The CDR3 region has the DNA TGCGCCAGCAGCTTGGAAACCTCGACCCGAGGGAATAGCTATGGCTACACCTTC. This sequence encodes CASSLETSTRGNSYGYTF.

The V gene is TRBV20-1, the J gene TRBJ2-5; 8 bases map to TRBD1. The better agreement between TRBJ2-7 and the DNA end casts doubt on the J call. The V gene's germline CDR1 is DFQATT and CDR2 SNEGSKA (reference sequence). This CDR3 contains 15 residues. The CDR3 sequence is CSARSTQGASYEQYF. The CDR3 DNA follows: TGCAGTGCTAGATCCACGCAGGGGGCATCTTACGAGCAGTACTTC.

The V gene is TRBV27, the J gene TRBJ1-4; tentative D call: TRBD1 (6 bases). With 1 base removed from V and 7 bases from J, the gap between germline ends came to 10 bases. The germline V gene encodes CDR1 MNHEY and CDR2 SMNVEV (reference sequence). This CDR3 is built from 14 residues. For the CDR3, the DNA is TGTGCCAGCAGTTTATGGGGGACAAGTGAAAAACTGTTTTTT. Amino acids: CASSLWGTSEKLFF.

Note on this clonotype: A read error is possible here, since a much larger clone lies one base away. The V and J genes are TRBV28 and TRBJ2-3, with 8 positions matching TRBD1. The length of the CDR3 is 18 residues. CDR1 and CDR2 (germline): MDHEN, SYDVKM. CDR3 protein: CASSLNPLRQGSGDTRYF. CDR3 nucleotides: TGTGCCAGCAGTTTAAACCCTCTAAGACAGGGGTCGGGAGATACGCGGTATTTT.

The V call is TRBV20-1, the J call TRBJ1-5; tentative D call: TRBD1 (5 bases). CDR1 and CDR2 (germline): DFQATT, SNEGSKA (reference sequence). CDR3 length: 16 residues. Trimming removed 6 bases at V and 7 bases at J, with 25 bases between. In DNA, the CDR3 is TGCAGTGCATGGGACGATAGAAAGAATAGCGAACAGCCCCAGCATTTT. It yields the protein CSAWDDRKNSEQPQHF.

In regard to this clonotype: At one of its ends the junction is not consistent with the germline gene, which may arise from a read error. CDR3 in amino acids: CASSSRQGADEQYF. CDR3 coding DNA: TGTGCCAGCAGTTCGAGACAGGGGGCGGACGAGCAATACTTC. The chain employs TRBV12-3 or TRBV12-4 and TRBJ2-7; TRBD1 matches 10 bases. The CDR3 sequence is 14 residues long.

This clonotype was counted only a few times. J is TRBJ1-6 and V is TRBV15; perhaps TRBD1 as D (5 bases). Trimming pared 1 base from V and 7 bases from J, leaving 8 bases between. The length of the CDR3 is 14 residues. Germline V gene data show CDR1 as LNHNV and CDR2 as YYDKDF (reference sequence). The CDR3 nucleotides are TGTGCCACCAGCAGAGGAGGGGTCAATTCACCCCTCCACTTT. Amino acids: CATSRGGVNSPLHF.

In the case of this clonotype: This may come from a read error, since a much larger clone is one base off. The CDR3: CASSQTGSRGNEQYF. In DNA form, the CDR3 reads TGTGCCAGCAGCCAAACAGGGAGCCGGGGAAACGAGCAGTACTTC. J is TRBJ2-4 and V is TRBV28; TRBD1 is a possible D gene (6 bases). With the DNA end fitting TRBJ2-7 better, the J assignment may be wrong. This CDR3 region has 15 residues. CDR1 is MDHEN, CDR2 SYDVKM, per germline.

This sequence joins TRBV6-5 and TRBJ1-1; weak D call: TRBD1 (5 bases). The CDR3 contains 14 residues. Trimming removed 8 bases at V and 4 bases at J, with 17 bases between. From germline, CDR1 is MNHEY and CDR2 SVGAGI. CDR3 DNA sequence: TGTGCCAGCCTTGGGCAGAAGGGGAGCACTGAAGCTTTCTTT. This gives the protein CASLGQKGSTEAFF.

This clonotype was picked up one time. The chain is built from TRBV4-2 and TRBJ2-3; 9 bases map to TRBD2. The CDR3 is made up of 20 amino acids. With V trimmed by 0 bases and J by 2 bases, 15 bases remained unmatched. The germline V gene has CDR1 LGHNA and CDR2 YNFKEQ. DNA of the CDR3: TGTGCCAGCAGCCAAGATCCCGACTTAGCGGGAGTTATCTCCACAGATACGCAGTATTTT. It translates to CASSQDPDLAGVISTDTQYF.

The chain links TRBV19 to TRBJ1-2; no clear D gene. The length of the CDR3 is 13 residues. Germline CDR1 and CDR2: LNHDA and SQIVND (reference sequence). The germline V and J ends were trimmed by 5 bases and 4 bases, with 11 bases remaining between them. The CDR3 region is CASSATWSYGYTF. Written as DNA, the CDR3 is TGTGCCAGTAGTGCGACCTGGAGCTATGGCTACACCTTC.

This clonotype was counted many times. The chain combines TRBV29-1 with TRBJ2-5; D gene uncertain. Germline values: CDR1 SQVTM, CDR2 ANQGSEA. V was trimmed by 1 base and J by 4 bases, leaving 7 bases between them. This CDR3 region has 12 residues. In DNA form, the CDR3 reads TGCAGCGTTGAAGGTTCCCTAGAGACCCAGTACTTC. Translating it yields CSVEGSLETQYF.

This clonotype came up once. The chain employs TRBV12-3 or TRBV12-4 and TRBJ2-3; a weak D match, TRBD1 (5 bases). V dropped 4 bases and J dropped 4 bases, with 24 bases sitting between them. CDR3 length: 18 amino acids. The CDR3 bases are TGTGCCAGCAGTTCGACCTCAGGGCGCGCGATAGGAGCAGATACGCAGTATTTT. Protein sequence: CASSSTSGRAIGADTQYF.

This clonotype was recorded once. The V call is TRBV5-1, the J call TRBJ2-1, with D unresolved. Trimming shortened V by 4 bases and J by 2 bases, and 22 bases separated the two germline ends. Germline CDR1 is SGHRS and CDR2 is YFSETQ. The CDR3 sequence is 18 residues long. CDR3 sequence (DNA): TGCGCCAGCAGCCAACCCCGCCTGAAGAGAGGCCCCTACAATGAGCAGTTCTTC. Residues: CASSQPRLKRGPYNEQFF. The entire variable domain, with the rest obtained from reference TRBV5-1 and TRBJ2-1, is as follows: KAGVTQTPRYLIKTRGQQVTLSCSPISGHRSVSWYQQTPGQGLQFLFEYFSETQRNKGNFPGRFSGRQFSNSRSEMNVSTLELGDSALYLCASSQPRLKRGPYNEQFFGPGTRLTVL.

V gene TRBV20-1 combines with J gene TRBJ2-1, with TRBD2 identical over 10 bases. V dropped 4 bases and J dropped 5; count of bases not matched to a gene: 5. The CDR3 covers 14 residues. Germline V CDR1 and CDR2: DFQATT, SNEGSKA (reference sequence). The CDR3 spells CSAMSGGVNNEQFF. CDR3 DNA: TGCAGTGCTATGAGCGGGGGGGTGAACAATGAGCAGTTCTTC.

The genes are TRBV5-5 and TRBJ2-1; D might be TRBD2 (5 bases). Germline CDR1 SGHKS, CDR2 YYEKEE (reference sequence). V was shortened by 0 bases and J by 4 bases, with 11 bases between the two germline ends. The CDR3 loop spans 15 amino acids. CDR3 amino acids: CASSLERAGYNEQFF. CDR3 in DNA: TGTGCCAGCAGCTTGGAGAGGGCAGGATACAATGAGCAGTTCTTC.

This clonotype turned up a few times. This chain joins TRBV6-1 and TRBJ2-5; 10 positions agree with TRBD2. The V and J ends lost 6 bases and 4 bases, in that order; junction bases with no gene match: 5. This CDR3 comprises 14 residues. Germline V lookup: CDR1 MNHNS, CDR2 SASEGT. This CDR3 reads CASRAGTSVETQYF. CDR3 nucleotides: TGTGCCAGCAGGGCCGGGACTAGCGTAGAGACCCAGTACTTC.

This clonotype came up a few times. The rearrangement uses TRBV18 and TRBJ2-5; 7 bases align to TRBD2. The tail of the sequence fits TRBJ2-1 better, so the J call may be wrong. This CDR3 is 13 amino acids long. Germline CDR1 KGHSH, CDR2 LQKENI. In DNA, the CDR3 is TGTGCCAGCTCACCGGGACTAAAAGAGACCCAGTTCTTC. Its translation: CASSPGLKETQFF.

The V call is TRBV4-1, the J call TRBJ1-6; D not certain. V was cut by 0 bases and J by 8 bases, with 11 bases left in between. The germline CDR1 and CDR2 sequences are MGHRA and YSYEKL. This CDR3 is built from 15 residues. CDR3 protein: CASSQDGFGYSPLHF. In DNA form, the CDR3 reads TGCGCCAGCAGCCAAGACGGGTTTGGGTATTCACCCCTCCACTTT.

The V and J genes are TRBV7-9 and TRBJ2-1; 8 bases fit TRBD2. Germline V CDR1 and CDR2: SEHNR, FQNEAQ (reference sequence). Trimming removed 10 bases from V and 2 bases from J; junction bases left unmatched: 10. The CDR3 contains 15 residues. The CDR3 protein is CANRPPGLAYNEQFF. The CDR3 DNA reads as TGTGCCAACAGACCGCCGGGACTAGCCTACAATGAGCAGTTCTTC.

The sample holds one count of this clonotype. Since a much larger clone is just one base distant, this may be a read error. J is TRBJ2-7 and V is TRBV18; D remains ambiguous. Germline assignment: CDR1 KGHSH and CDR2 LQKENI. The CDR3 extends over 14 amino acids. The CDR3 coding sequence is TGTGCCAACTCACCACCGAGCCTAACGAACGAGCAGTACTTC. It specifies CANSPPSLTNEQYF.

The chain links TRBV6-5 to TRBJ2-3; D remains ambiguous. The CDR3 runs to 13 residues. Trimming left V 8 bases short and J 0 bases short, with 9 bases between. Germline V gene lookup returns CDR1 MNHEY and CDR2 SVGAGI. CDR3 sequence reads: CASGHRSTDTQYF. The CDR3 DNA is TGTGCCAGCGGTCATCGTAGCACAGATACGCAGTATTTT.

This clonotype was seen once. The chain uses TRBV10-2 and TRBJ2-2, with unresolved D. CDR3 length: 13 amino acids. The V gene lost 8 bases and the J gene lost 3 bases, with 10 bases spanning the gap. Germline lookup yields CDR1 WSHSY and CDR2 SAAADI. The CDR3 DNA sequence: TGCGCCAGCGGTGCCAGTTACACCGGGGAGCTGTTTTTT. It translates to CASGASYTGELFF.

V usage is TRBV28 and J usage is TRBJ2-5; D remains unclear. The V gene's germline CDR1 is MDHEN and CDR2 SYDVKM. V was clipped by 2 bases and J by 4 bases, with 17 bases between them. CDR3 length equals 16 residues. The CDR3 region is CASSLGLAPPRETQYF. CDR3 DNA: TGTGCCAGCAGTTTAGGCTTGGCCCCACCCCGAGAGACCCAGTACTTC.

This clonotype was seen many times. V and J are TRBV5-1 and TRBJ2-5, with TRBD2 matching over 12 bases. Trimming at V came to 4 bases and at J to 3 bases, leaving 4 bases not matched to a gene. Germline V gives CDR1 SGHRS, CDR2 YFSETQ. This CDR3 has 15 residues. As DNA, the CDR3 is TGCGCCAGCAGCCGGCGGACTAGCGGGGAAGAGACCCAGTACTTC. It encodes CASSRRTSGEETQYF.